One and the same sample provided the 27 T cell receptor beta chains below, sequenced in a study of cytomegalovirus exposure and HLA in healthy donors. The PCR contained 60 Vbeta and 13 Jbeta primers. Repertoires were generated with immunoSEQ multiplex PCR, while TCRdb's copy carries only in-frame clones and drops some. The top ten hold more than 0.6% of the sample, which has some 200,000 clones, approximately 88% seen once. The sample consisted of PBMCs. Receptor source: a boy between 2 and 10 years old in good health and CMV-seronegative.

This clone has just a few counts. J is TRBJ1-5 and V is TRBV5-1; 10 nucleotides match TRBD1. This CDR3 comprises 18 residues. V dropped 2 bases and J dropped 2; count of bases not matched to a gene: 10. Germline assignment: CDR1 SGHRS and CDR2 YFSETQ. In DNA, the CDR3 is TGCGCCAGCAGCTTTGGACAGGGGGAGTCTAGGGGCAATCAGCCCCAGCATTTT. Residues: CASSFGQGESRGNQPQHF.

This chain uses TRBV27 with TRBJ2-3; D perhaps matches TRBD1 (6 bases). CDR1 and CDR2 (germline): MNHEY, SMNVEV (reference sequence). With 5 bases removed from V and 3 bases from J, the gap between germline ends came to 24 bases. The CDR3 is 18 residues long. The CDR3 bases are TGTGCCAGCAGTCCACGCCCCGGGACCAGGGGTTTAACAGATACGCAGTATTTT. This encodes CASSPRPGTRGLTDTQYF.

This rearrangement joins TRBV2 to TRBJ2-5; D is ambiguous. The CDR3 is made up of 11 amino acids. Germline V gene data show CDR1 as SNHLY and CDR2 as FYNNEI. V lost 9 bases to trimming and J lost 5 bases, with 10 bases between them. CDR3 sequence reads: CASVRFETQYF. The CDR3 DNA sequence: TGTGCCAGTGTTAGATTTGAGACCCAGTACTTC.

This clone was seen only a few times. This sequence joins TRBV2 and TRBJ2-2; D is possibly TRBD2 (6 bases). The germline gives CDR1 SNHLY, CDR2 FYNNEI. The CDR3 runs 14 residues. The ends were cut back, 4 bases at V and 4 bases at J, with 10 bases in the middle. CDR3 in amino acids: CASSVYGGTGELFF. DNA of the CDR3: TGTGCCAGCAGTGTCTACGGGGGCACCGGGGAGCTGTTTTTT.

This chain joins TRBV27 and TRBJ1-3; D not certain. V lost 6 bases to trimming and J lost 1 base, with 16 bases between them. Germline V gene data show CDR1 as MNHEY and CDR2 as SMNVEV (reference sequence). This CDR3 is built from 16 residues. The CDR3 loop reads CASSSRGLGSGNTIYF. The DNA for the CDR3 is TGTGCCAGCAGCTCGCGCGGGCTCGGGTCTGGAAACACCATATATTTT.

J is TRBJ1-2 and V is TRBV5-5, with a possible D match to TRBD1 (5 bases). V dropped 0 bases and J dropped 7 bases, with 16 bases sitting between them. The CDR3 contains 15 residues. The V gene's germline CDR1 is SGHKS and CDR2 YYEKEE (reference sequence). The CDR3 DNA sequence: TGTGCCAGCAGCTTGGACAGGACCTCGACAGTTGGCTACACCTTC. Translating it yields CASSLDRTSTVGYTF. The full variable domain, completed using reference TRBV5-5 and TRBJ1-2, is DAGVTQSPTHLIKTRGQQVTLRCSPISGHKSVSWYQQVLGQGPQFIFQYYEKEERGRGNFPDRFSARQFPNYSSELNVNALLLGDSALYLCASSLDRTSTVGYTFGSGTRLTVV.

CDR3 sequence: CASSLAHEGWETQYF. The CDR3 coding sequence is TGCGCCAGCAGCTTGGCCCACGAGGGCTGGGAGACCCAGTACTTC. J is TRBJ2-5 and V is TRBV5-1; weak D call: TRBD2 (5 bases). This CDR3 comprises 15 residues. CDR1 is SGHRS, CDR2 YFSETQ, per germline. V lost 0 bases to trimming and J lost 5 bases, with 14 bases between them. Combining the CDR3 with reference TRBV5-1 and TRBJ2-5 gives the whole variable domain KAGVTQTPRYLIKTRGQQVTLSCSPISGHRSVSWYQQTPGQGLQFLFEYFSETQRNKGNFPGRFSGRQFSNSRSEMNVSTLELGDSALYLCASSLAHEGWETQYFGPGTRLLVL.

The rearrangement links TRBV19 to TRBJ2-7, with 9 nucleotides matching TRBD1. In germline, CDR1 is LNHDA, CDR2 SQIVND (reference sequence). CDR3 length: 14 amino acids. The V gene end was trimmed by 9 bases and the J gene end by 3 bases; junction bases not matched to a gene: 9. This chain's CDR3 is CASSGQGRGYEQYF. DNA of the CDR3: TGTGCCAGCTCGGGACAGGGAAGAGGCTACGAGCAGTACTTC.

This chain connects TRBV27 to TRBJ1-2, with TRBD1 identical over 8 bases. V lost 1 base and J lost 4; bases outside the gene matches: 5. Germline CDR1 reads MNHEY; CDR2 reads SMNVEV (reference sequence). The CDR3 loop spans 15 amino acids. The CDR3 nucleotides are TGTGCCAGCAGTTTATTCCCGGGACAGGCCTATGGCTACACCTTC. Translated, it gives CASSLFPGQAYGYTF.

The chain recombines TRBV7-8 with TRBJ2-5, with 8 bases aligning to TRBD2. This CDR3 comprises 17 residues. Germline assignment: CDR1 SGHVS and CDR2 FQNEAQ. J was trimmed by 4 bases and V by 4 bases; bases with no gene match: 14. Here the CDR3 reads CASSSYGRAGSGETQYF. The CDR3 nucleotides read TGTGCCAGCAGCTCGTACGGGAGGGCCGGGTCGGGAGAGACCCAGTACTTC.

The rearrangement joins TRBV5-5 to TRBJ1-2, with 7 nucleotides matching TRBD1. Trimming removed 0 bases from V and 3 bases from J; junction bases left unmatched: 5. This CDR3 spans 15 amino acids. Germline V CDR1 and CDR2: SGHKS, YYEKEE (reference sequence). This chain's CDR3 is CASSLAPGGDYGYTF. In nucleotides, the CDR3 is TGTGCCAGCAGCTTGGCGCCAGGGGGTGACTATGGCTACACCTTC. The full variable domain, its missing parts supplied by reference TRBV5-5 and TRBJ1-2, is DAGVTQSPTHLIKTRGQQVTLRCSPISGHKSVSWYQQVLGQGPQFIFQYYEKEERGRGNFPDRFSARQFPNYSSELNVNALLLGDSALYLCASSLAPGGDYGYTFGSGTRLTVV.

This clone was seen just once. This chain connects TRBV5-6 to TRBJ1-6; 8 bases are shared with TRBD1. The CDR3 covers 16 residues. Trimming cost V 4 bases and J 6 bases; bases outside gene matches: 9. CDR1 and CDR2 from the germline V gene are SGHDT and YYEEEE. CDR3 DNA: TGTGCCAGCAGCCTCCTTCCGGGACAGGCTAATTCACCCCTCCACTTT. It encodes CASSLLPGQANSPLHF.

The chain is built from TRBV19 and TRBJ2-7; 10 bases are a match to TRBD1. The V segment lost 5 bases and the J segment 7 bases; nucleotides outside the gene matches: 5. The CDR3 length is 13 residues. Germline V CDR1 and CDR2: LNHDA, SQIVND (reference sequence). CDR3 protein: CASSPGQGFEQYF. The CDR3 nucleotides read TGTGCCAGTAGTCCGGGACAGGGGTTTGAGCAGTACTTC.

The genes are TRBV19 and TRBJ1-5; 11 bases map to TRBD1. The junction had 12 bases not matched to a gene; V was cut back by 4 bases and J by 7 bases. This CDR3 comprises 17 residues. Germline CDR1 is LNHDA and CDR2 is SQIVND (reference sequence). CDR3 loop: CASSRTPGQGVGQPQHF. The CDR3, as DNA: TGTGCCAGTAGTAGAACCCCGGGACAGGGGGTCGGACAGCCCCAGCATTTT.

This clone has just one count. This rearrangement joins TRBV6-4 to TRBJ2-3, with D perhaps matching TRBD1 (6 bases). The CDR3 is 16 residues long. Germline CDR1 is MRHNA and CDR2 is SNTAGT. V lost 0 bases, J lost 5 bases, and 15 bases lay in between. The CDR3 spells CASSDSARGRGDTQYF. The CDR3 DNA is TGTGCCAGCAGTGACTCTGCCAGGGGCCGGGGAGATACGCAGTATTTT.

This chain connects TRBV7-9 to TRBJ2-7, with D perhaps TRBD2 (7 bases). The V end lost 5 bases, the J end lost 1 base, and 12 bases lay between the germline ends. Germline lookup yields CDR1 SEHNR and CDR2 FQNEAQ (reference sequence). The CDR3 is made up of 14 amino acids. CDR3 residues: CASSKGGESYEQYF. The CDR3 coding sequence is TGTGCCAGCAGCAAAGGGGGGGAATCCTACGAGCAGTACTTC.

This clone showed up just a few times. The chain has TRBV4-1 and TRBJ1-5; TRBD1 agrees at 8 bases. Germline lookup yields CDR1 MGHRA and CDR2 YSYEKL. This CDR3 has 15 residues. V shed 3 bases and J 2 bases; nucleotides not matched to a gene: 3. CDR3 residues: CASSQEQGGNQPQHF. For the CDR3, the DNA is TGCGCCAGCAGCCAGGAACAGGGGGGCAATCAGCCCCAGCATTTT.

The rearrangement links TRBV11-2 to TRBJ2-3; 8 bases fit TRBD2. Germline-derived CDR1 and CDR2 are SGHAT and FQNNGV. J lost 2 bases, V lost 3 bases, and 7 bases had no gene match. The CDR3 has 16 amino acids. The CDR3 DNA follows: TGTGCCAGCAGCTTCAGGGCTAGCGGGCTCACAGATACGCAGTATTTT. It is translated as CASSFRASGLTDTQYF.

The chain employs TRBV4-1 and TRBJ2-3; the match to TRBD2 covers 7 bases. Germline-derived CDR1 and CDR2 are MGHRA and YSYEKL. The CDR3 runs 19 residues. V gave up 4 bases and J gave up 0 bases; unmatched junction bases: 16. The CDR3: CASSPWPSALAASTDTQYF. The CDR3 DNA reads TGCGCCAGCAGCCCATGGCCCTCCGCTCTAGCGGCTAGCACAGATACGCAGTATTTT.

The CDR3 sequence is CASSLDRSLTQPQHF. For the CDR3, the DNA is TGTGCCAGCAGCTTGGATCGGAGCCTAACTCAGCCCCAGCATTTT. The V gene is TRBV5-6, the J gene TRBJ1-5; no definite D call. V lost 0 bases to trimming and J lost 6 bases, with 13 bases between them. This CDR3 contains 15 residues. Per germline, CDR1 SGHDT and CDR2 YYEEEE.

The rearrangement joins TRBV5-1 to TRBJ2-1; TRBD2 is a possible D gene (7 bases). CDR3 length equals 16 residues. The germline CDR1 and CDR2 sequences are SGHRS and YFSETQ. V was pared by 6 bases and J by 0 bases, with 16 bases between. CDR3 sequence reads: CASKGGGPSSYNEQFF. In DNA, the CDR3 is TGCGCCAGCAAGGGCGGGGGCCCAAGCTCCTACAATGAGCAGTTCTTC.

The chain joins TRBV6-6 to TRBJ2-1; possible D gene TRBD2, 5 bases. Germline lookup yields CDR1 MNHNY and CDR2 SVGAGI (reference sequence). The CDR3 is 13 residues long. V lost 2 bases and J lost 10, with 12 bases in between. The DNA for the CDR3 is TGTGCCAGCAGTTACCAAGAGGGAGAGGAGCAGTTCTTC. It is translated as CASSYQEGEEQFF.

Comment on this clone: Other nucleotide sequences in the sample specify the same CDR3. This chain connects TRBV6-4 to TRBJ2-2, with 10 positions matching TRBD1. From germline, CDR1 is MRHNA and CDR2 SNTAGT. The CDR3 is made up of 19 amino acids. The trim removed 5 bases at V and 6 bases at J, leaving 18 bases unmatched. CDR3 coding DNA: TGTGCCAGCAGTCCCTTTATTCAATCGACAGGGGGCGAATCCGGGGAGCTGTTTTTT. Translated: CASSPFIQSTGGESGELFF.

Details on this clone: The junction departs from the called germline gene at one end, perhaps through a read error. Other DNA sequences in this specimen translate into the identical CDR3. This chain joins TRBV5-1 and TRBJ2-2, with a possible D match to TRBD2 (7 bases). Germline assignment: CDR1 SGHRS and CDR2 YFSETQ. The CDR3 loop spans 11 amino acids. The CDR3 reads CASSTGRELFF. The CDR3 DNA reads TGCGCCAGTTCAACAGGGAGGGAGTTGTTTTTT.

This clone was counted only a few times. This chain's CDR3 is CASSSEAGELFF. The CDR3, as DNA: TGTGCCAGCAGCTCGGAGGCCGGGGAGCTGTTTTTT. This chain uses TRBV6-5 with TRBJ2-2; perhaps TRBD2 as D (5 bases). Trimming stripped 6 bases from V and 6 bases from J, with 8 bases between. The CDR3 is 12 residues long. Germline CDR1 and CDR2: MNHEY and SVGAGI.

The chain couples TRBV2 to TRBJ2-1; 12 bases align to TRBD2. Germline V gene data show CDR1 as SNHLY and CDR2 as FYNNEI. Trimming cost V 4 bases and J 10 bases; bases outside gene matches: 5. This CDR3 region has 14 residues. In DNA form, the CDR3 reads TGTGCCAGCAGTGGACTAGCGGGAGATTGGGAGCAGTTCTTC. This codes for CASSGLAGDWEQFF. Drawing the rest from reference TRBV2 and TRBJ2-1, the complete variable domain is EPEVTQTPSHQVTQMGQEVILRCVPISNHLYFYWYRQILGQKVEFLVSFYNNEISEKSEIFDDQFSVERPDGSNFTLKIRSTKLEDSAMYFCASSGLAGDWEQFFGPGTRLTVL.

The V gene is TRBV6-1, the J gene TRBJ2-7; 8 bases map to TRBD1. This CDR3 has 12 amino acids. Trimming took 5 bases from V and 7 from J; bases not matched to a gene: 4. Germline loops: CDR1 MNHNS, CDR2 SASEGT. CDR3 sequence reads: CASSYQGAEQYF. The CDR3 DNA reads TGTGCCAGCAGTTATCAGGGGGCTGAGCAGTACTTC.